This entry lists 28 T cell receptor beta chains sequenced from one sample in a study of Ad26.COV2.S vaccination and SARS-CoV-2 variants (dated by TCRdb to the early 2020s). Interpreted using the paper, the time point label stands for: individuals recovered from natural SARS-CoV-2 infection. Library preparation employed the immunoSEQ multiplex PCR assay. Drawn from immuneACCESS, this table holds only the in-frame rearrangements with V and J called that TCRdb kept. Clones are partly lost; checked studies trace under half to an unresolved V gene and leave the rest unexplained. Counted in this sample were 300,000 to 400,000 clones; about 90% of them appeared once. The ten largest clones represent around 4% of the sample. Sequencing was performed on peripheral blood, taken after recovery from COVID-19. Receptors originate from a human donor who had recovered from COVID-19.

The V call is TRBV27, the J call TRBJ1-5, with 7 bases that match TRBD1. The CDR3 has 15 amino acids. After removal of 6 bases from V and 0 bases from J, the junction contained 5 bases not matched to a gene. CDR1 MNHEY and CDR2 SMNVEV come from the germline V gene (reference sequence). CDR3: CASRQTGYSNQPQHF. The CDR3 DNA follows: TGTGCCAGCAGACAGACAGGGTATAGCAATCAGCCCCAGCATTTT.

In this sample, this clone turned up once. The chain joins TRBV27 to TRBJ1-5; D unresolved. Trimming stripped 3 bases from V and 7 bases from J, with 10 bases between. CDR1 and CDR2 (germline): MNHEY, SMNVEV (reference sequence). This CDR3 contains 13 residues. This chain's CDR3 is CASSLWARQPQHF. The CDR3 DNA sequence: TGTGCCAGCAGTTTGTGGGCGCGACAGCCCCAGCATTTT.

The rearrangement links TRBV6-5 to TRBJ2-7; possible D gene TRBD2, 6 bases. The CDR3 length is 16 residues. CDR1 is MNHEY, CDR2 SVGAGI, per germline. V lost 0 bases to trimming and J lost 2 bases, with 14 bases between them. CDR3 nucleotide sequence: TGTGCCAGCAGTTACTCGATTTGGGGGGAGACCTACGAGCAGTACTTC. This encodes CASSYSIWGETYEQYF.

This chain's CDR3 is CASSQDLAIPGEQYF. CDR3 bases: TGCGCCAGCAGCCAAGATTTAGCGATCCCTGGAGAGCAGTACTTC. V is TRBV4-3 and J is TRBJ2-7; TRBD2 might be the D (5 bases). V lost 0 bases to trimming and J lost 7 bases, with 16 bases between them. The germline CDR1 and CDR2 sequences are LGHNA and YSLEER. The CDR3 runs to 15 residues.

The gene calls are TRBV29-1 and TRBJ1-1; D perhaps matches TRBD1 (5 bases). The ends were cut back, 6 bases at V and 4 bases at J, with 18 bases in the middle. Germline values: CDR1 SQVTM, CDR2 ANQGSEA. The CDR3 is 14 amino acids. CDR3 protein: CSVASSGLGTEAFF. In DNA, the CDR3 is TGCAGCGTCGCTTCCTCAGGGTTGGGCACTGAAGCTTTCTTT.

The V call is TRBV12-5, the J call TRBJ1-1, with D hard to call. With 5 bases removed from V and 1 base from J, the gap between germline ends came to 8 bases. CDR3 size: 13 residues. Germline V gene lookup returns CDR1 LGHNT and CDR2 FRNRAP. CDR3 loop: CASGQDWNTEAFF. The CDR3 DNA is TGTGCTAGTGGTCAAGATTGGAACACTGAAGCTTTCTTT.

The rearrangement joins TRBV19 to TRBJ1-5; 9 nucleotides align to TRBD1. CDR1 and CDR2 from the germline V gene are LNHDA and SQIVND (reference sequence). V lost 2 bases to trimming and J lost 3 bases; unmatched junction nucleotides: 5. The CDR3 contains 16 residues. CDR3 in amino acids: CASSIRTGALNQPQHF. Here the CDR3 DNA reads TGTGCCAGTAGTATAAGGACAGGGGCCCTCAATCAGCCCCAGCATTTT.

This clone turned up a few times. This chain uses TRBV4-3 with TRBJ2-1; 9 bases line up with TRBD1. The CDR3 loop spans 13 amino acids. V dropped 4 bases and J dropped 9; count of bases not matched to a gene: 4. Germline CDR1 is LGHNA and CDR2 is YSLEER. The CDR3 coding sequence is TGCGCCAGCAGCCGGGACAGGGCGGGTGAGCAGTTCTTC. Translation: CASSRDRAGEQFF.

This sequence joins TRBV6-6 and TRBJ2-7; possibly TRBD2 for D (6 bases). This CDR3 is 14 amino acids long. Germline V CDR1 and CDR2: MNHNY, SVGAGI (reference sequence). V was trimmed by 6 bases and J by 4 bases, leaving 16 bases between them. The CDR3 spells CASRPREPLYEQYF. CDR3 DNA: TGTGCCAGCAGACCTCGGGAGCCCTTATACGAGCAGTACTTC.

The chain employs TRBV6-5 and TRBJ2-7, with 7 bases matching TRBD2. The CDR3 is 13 amino acids. Looked up from germline, CDR1 is MNHEY and CDR2 is SVGAGI. Trimming removed 5 bases from V and 3 bases from J; junction bases left unmatched: 4. The CDR3 spells CASSPAGNYEQYF. The CDR3 region has the DNA TGTGCCAGCAGTCCAGCGGGGAACTACGAGCAGTACTTC.

The chain recombines TRBV5-5 with TRBJ2-1; 8 bases are shared with TRBD2. Germline CDR1 and CDR2: SGHKS and YYEKEE (reference sequence). The CDR3 contains 15 residues. V shed 4 bases and J 10 bases; nucleotides not matched to a gene: 13. CDR3 coding DNA: TGTGCCAGCAGCCGCACCAGCGGGGGTTCATGGGAGCAGTTCTTC. It encodes CASSRTSGGSWEQFF.

The rearrangement links TRBV7-9 to TRBJ2-7; D call uncertain. Germline V gene data show CDR1 as SEHNR and CDR2 as FQNEAQ (reference sequence). CDR3 length equals 14 residues. Trimming stripped 5 bases from V and 6 bases from J, with 17 bases between. CDR3 region: CASSPGLPSREQYF. The CDR3 bases are TGTGCCAGCAGCCCGGGCCTACCCTCCCGCGAGCAGTACTTC.

About this clone: The sample carries other DNA sequences with the same CDR3. The chain couples TRBV5-1 to TRBJ1-2; 9 bases agree with TRBD1. The CDR3 has 14 amino acids. The germline V gene encodes CDR1 SGHRS and CDR2 YFSETQ. V lost 4 bases, J lost 2 bases, and 3 bases stayed unmatched. CDR3 DNA: TGCGCCAGCAGCCTGGGACAGGGCAACTATGGCTACACCTTC. Residues: CASSLGQGNYGYTF.

The V gene is TRBV4-1, the J gene TRBJ1-4; the match to TRBD1 covers 10 bases. The CDR3 runs to 15 residues. The V gene end was trimmed by 5 bases and the J gene end by 7 bases; junction bases not matched to a gene: 7. CDR1 and CDR2 (germline): MGHRA, YSYEKL. The CDR3 DNA sequence: TGCGCCAGCAGCTTCCGGACAGGGGGAAGTGAAAAACTGTTTTTT. It is translated as CASSFRTGGSEKLFF.

The chain joins TRBV4-3 to TRBJ1-2, with 8 bases lining up with TRBD1. The V gene's germline CDR1 is LGHNA and CDR2 YSLEER. CDR3 length: 16 amino acids. After removal of 0 bases from V and 2 bases from J, the junction contained 5 bases not matched to a gene. The CDR3 here is CASSQDHRQGNYGYTF. The DNA for the CDR3 is TGCGCCAGCAGCCAAGATCATCGACAGGGGAACTATGGCTACACCTTC.

The DNA for the CDR3 is TGTGCCAGCAGCCACCAACTAGCGGAACGGATCACCGGGGAGCTGTTTTTT. This encodes CASSHQLAERITGELFF. This chain links TRBV4-2 with TRBJ2-2; TRBD2 matches at 8 bases. The length of the CDR3 is 17 residues. Germline V CDR1 and CDR2: LGHNA, YNFKEQ. The junction had 10 bases not matched to a gene; V was cut back by 3 bases and J by 4 bases.

V usage is TRBV7-9 and J usage is TRBJ2-2; D may be TRBD1 (6 bases). This CDR3 comprises 15 residues. The V gene's germline CDR1 is SEHNR and CDR2 FQNEAQ (reference sequence). Trimming stripped 6 bases from V and 2 bases from J, with 13 bases between. The CDR3 loop reads CASRPGTPNTGELFF. The CDR3 bases are TGTGCCAGCAGACCCGGGACACCTAACACCGGGGAGCTGTTTTTT.

V gene TRBV6-4 combines with J gene TRBJ1-1; D remains unclear. Germline V gene lookup returns CDR1 MRHNA and CDR2 SNTAGT. The CDR3 is made up of 15 amino acids. V lost 0 bases to trimming and J lost 7 bases, with 15 bases between them. DNA for the CDR3: TGTGCCAGCAGTGACTCTGGCGGACGAAGGGATGAAGCTTTCTTT. This gives the protein CASSDSGGRRDEAFF.

This clone was recorded only once. This CDR3 reads CASSPGQGYGYTF. The DNA of the CDR3 is TGTGCCAGTAGCCCGGGACAGGGCTATGGCTACACCTTC. The chain is built from TRBV19 and TRBJ1-2; the match to TRBD1 covers 9 bases. CDR3 size: 13 residues. After removal of 6 bases from V and 4 bases from J, the junction contained 3 bases not matched to a gene. CDR1 is LNHDA, CDR2 SQIVND, per germline (reference sequence). The whole variable domain, filled in from reference TRBV19 and TRBJ1-2, reads DGGITQSPKYLFRKEGQNVTLSCEQNLNHDAMYWYRQDPGQGLRLIYYSQIVNDFQKGDIAEGYSVSREKKESFPLTVTSAQKNPTAFYLCASSPGQGYGYTFGSGTRLTVV.

The chain has TRBV2 and TRBJ2-2; 9 nucleotides line up with TRBD1. The CDR3 extends over 13 amino acids. Germline V gene sequence: CDR1 SNHLY, CDR2 FYNNEI. V shed 6 bases, J shed 7 bases, and the junction held 3 bases outside the gene matches. The CDR3 spells CASRGQGGGELFF. The DNA of the CDR3 is TGTGCCAGCAGGGGACAGGGAGGCGGGGAGCTGTTTTTT.

The V and J genes are TRBV4-2 and TRBJ2-1; the D is unclear. V lost 0 bases, J lost 1 base, and 13 bases lay in between. Germline V lookup: CDR1 LGHNA, CDR2 YNFKEQ. This CDR3 has 17 residues. This CDR3 is CASSQEGEKWSYNEQFF. For the CDR3, the DNA is TGTGCCAGCAGCCAAGAGGGCGAGAAGTGGTCCTACAATGAGCAGTTCTTC.

The gene calls are TRBV3-1 (or the pseudogene TRBV3-2) and TRBJ2-7; 8 bases are a match to TRBD1. The V gene end was trimmed by 2 bases and the J gene end by 4 bases; junction bases not matched to a gene: 4. Per germline, CDR1 LGHDT and CDR2 YNNKEL (reference sequence). The CDR3 has 14 residues. This CDR3 is CASSQRDRRYEQYF. The CDR3 DNA is TGTGCCAGCAGCCAACGGGACAGGAGGTACGAGCAGTACTTC.

The rearrangement uses TRBV5-6 and TRBJ1-6, with no clear D. CDR1 SGHDT and CDR2 YYEEEE come from the germline V gene. With 3 bases removed from V and 5 bases from J, the gap between germline ends came to 15 bases. The CDR3 loop spans 16 amino acids. The CDR3 spells CASSWAPGLNNSPLHF. The CDR3 nucleotides are TGTGCCAGCAGCTGGGCCCCGGGTCTAAATAATTCACCCCTCCACTTT.

This clone was counted a single time. The V call is TRBV19, the J call TRBJ1-4; unclear D gene. Looked up from germline, CDR1 is LNHDA and CDR2 is SQIVND (reference sequence). The CDR3 contains 12 residues. Trimming stripped 4 bases from V and 6 bases from J, with 6 bases between. The CDR3 DNA follows: TGTGCCAGTAGTAGCGGGGATGAAAAACTGTTTTTT. Protein product: CASSSGDEKLFF. The full variable domain, with the rest looked up from reference TRBV19 and TRBJ1-4, is DGGITQSPKYLFRKEGQNVTLSCEQNLNHDAMYWYRQDPGQGLRLIYYSQIVNDFQKGDIAEGYSVSREKKESFPLTVTSAQKNPTAFYLCASSSGDEKLFFGSGTQLSVL.

The CDR3 sequence: CASSASIGGNTIYF. CDR3 coding DNA: TGTGCCAGTAGTGCTTCTATCGGGGGAAACACCATATATTTT. The V and J genes are TRBV19 and TRBJ1-3; D not certain. The CDR3 spans 14 residues. Trimming stripped 5 bases from V and 4 bases from J, with 12 bases between. Germline CDR1 and CDR2: LNHDA and SQIVND (reference sequence).

This chain joins TRBV11-3 and TRBJ2-2; D not resolved. The CDR3 runs to 14 residues. Trimming removed 5 bases at V and 1 base at J, with 8 bases between. The germline CDR1 and CDR2 sequences are SGHNT and YENEEA. In nucleotides, the CDR3 is TGTGCCAGCAGCGCCGCTGAGAACACCGGGGAGCTGTTTTTT. Its protein is CASSAAENTGELFF. Drawing the rest from reference TRBV11-3 and TRBJ2-2, the complete variable domain is EAGVVQSPRYKIIEKKQPVAFWCNPISGHNTLYWYLQNLGQGPELLIRYENEEAVDDSQLPKDRFSAERLKGVDSTLKIQPAELGDSAVYLCASSAAENTGELFFGEGSRLTVL.

This clone is a singleton in its sample. The chain joins TRBV2 to TRBJ1-1, with a possible D match to TRBD1 (5 bases). Germline values: CDR1 SNHLY, CDR2 FYNNEI. The CDR3 loop spans 11 amino acids. V gave up 7 bases and J gave up 9 bases, with 12 bases separating them. DNA for the CDR3: TGTGCCAGCACTGACAGTGCTCAAGCTTTCTTT. Protein sequence: CASTDSAQAFF.

This clone was recorded only once. This rearrangement joins TRBV12-3 or TRBV12-4 to TRBJ2-4; the D gene is possibly TRBD2 (6 bases). This CDR3 contains 12 residues. With 5 bases removed from V and 11 bases from J, the gap between germline ends came to 13 bases. This chain's CDR3 is CASSDSSGVQYF. The CDR3 DNA sequence: TGTGCCAGCAGTGACAGTTCGGGGGTTCAGTACTTC.